The next 25 T cell receptor beta chains were all read from a single sample in a study of blood T cells in healthy people across ages. Then a second PCR, running about 6 to 12 cycles, was carried out with a sample-barcoded 5' primer and a J-beta primer mix. TCRdb itself ran the 5' RACE reads through MiXCR, one entry per CDR3 protein. The top ten hold 20% to 25% of the sample, which has 910,000 or so distinct CDR3 sequences, just over 50% seen once. The sequenced sample consisted of blood. The receptors were gathered from a woman aged 55-70 years in good health.

The CDR3 region has the DNA TGCAGCGTTTCAAGGGGCCGGGCAGGGGCCTACGAGCAGTACTTC. It is translated as CSVSRGRAGAYEQYF. V and J are TRBV29-1 and TRBJ2-7, with D maybe TRBD1 (6 bases). CDR1 is SQVTM, CDR2 ANQGSEA, per germline. This CDR3 region has 15 residues. V shed 5 bases and J shed 2 bases, with 19 bases lying between them.

This clonotype was observed a few times. For the CDR3, the DNA is TGTGCCAGCAGTTACGGGACTGGTGGCACAGATACGCAGTATTTT. Translating it yields CASSYGTGGTDTQYF. This rearrangement joins TRBV6-5 to TRBJ2-3; D might be TRBD2 (6 bases). V was shortened by 2 bases and J by 1 base, with 10 bases between the two germline ends. The CDR3 runs 15 residues. The germline gives CDR1 MNHEY, CDR2 SVGAGI.

V and J are TRBV7-2 and TRBJ2-5; no reliable D call. CDR1 is SGHTA and CDR2 is FQGNSA in the germline V gene. V lost 2 bases and J lost 2, with 6 bases in between. The CDR3 contains 13 residues. The CDR3 is CASSLHLQETQYF. The CDR3 DNA reads TGTGCCAGCAGCTTACACTTACAAGAGACCCAGTACTTC.

The sample holds a few counts of this clonotype. The chain is built from TRBV6-5 and TRBJ2-1; 9 nucleotides line up with TRBD1. Looked up from germline, CDR1 is MNHEY and CDR2 is SVGAGI. This CDR3 is 13 amino acids long. J gave up 12 bases and V 6 bases, and 9 bases lay outside the gene matches. CDR3 DNA: TGTGCCAGCAGACACCTAGAGGACAGGGGGCAGTTCTTC. Amino acids: CASRHLEDRGQFF.

This clonotype was recorded a few times. This rearrangement joins TRBV4-2 to TRBJ2-4, with D tentatively TRBD2 (6 bases). V lost 0 bases and J 8 bases, leaving 14 bases between the germline ends. The CDR3 covers 15 residues. In germline, CDR1 is LGHNA, CDR2 YNFKEQ. The CDR3 DNA is TGTGCCAGCAGCCAAGATCTTCCGCCGGGAGACATTCAGTACTTC. This sequence encodes CASSQDLPPGDIQYF.

The table lists this clonotype with a few counts. The chain recombines TRBV29-1 with TRBJ1-2; D remains unclear. V was clipped by 0 bases and J by 4 bases, with 12 bases between them. This CDR3 spans 14 amino acids. Per the germline V gene, CDR1 is SQVTM and CDR2 is ANQGSEA. For the CDR3, the DNA is TGCAGCGTTGAAGATCTCGGAGTAGGCTATGGCTACACCTTC. Protein: CSVEDLGVGYGYTF.

This chain connects TRBV28 to TRBJ2-7; TRBD1 matches at 7 bases. Germline loops: CDR1 MDHEN, CDR2 SYDVKM. Unmatched junction bases numbered 8, after V lost 6 bases and J lost 0 bases. The CDR3 spans 15 residues. The DNA of the CDR3 is TGTGCCAGCAGGCGAGGACAGGCAGGCTCCTACGAGCAGTACTTC. It yields the protein CASRRGQAGSYEQYF.

The rearrangement uses TRBV27 and TRBJ2-1, with 9 bases identical to TRBD2. In germline, CDR1 is MNHEY, CDR2 SMNVEV (reference sequence). J was trimmed by 10 bases and V by 2 bases; bases with no gene match: 9. CDR3 length: 15 amino acids. CDR3 amino acids: CASSLVSGSSKEQFF. CDR3 nucleotides: TGTGCCAGCAGTTTAGTTAGCGGGAGTTCTAAGGAGCAGTTCTTC.

This clonotype was found once. The V gene is TRBV15, the J gene TRBJ2-3; no reliable D call. V lost 5 bases to trimming and J lost 2 bases, with 14 bases between them. From germline, CDR1 is LNHNV and CDR2 YYDKDF (reference sequence). The CDR3 runs to 15 residues. The CDR3 reads CATSYTWRHTDTQYF. The CDR3, as DNA: TGTGCCACCAGCTACACTTGGAGACACACAGATACGCAGTATTTT. The whole variable domain, filled in from reference TRBV15 and TRBJ2-3, reads DAMVIQNPRYQVTQFGKPVTLSCSQTLNHNVMYWYQQKSSQAPKLLFHYYDKDFNNEADTPDNFQSRRPNTSFCFLDIRSPGLGDTAMYLCATSYTWRHTDTQYFGPGTRLTVL.

The sample holds a few counts of this clonotype. The chain is built from TRBV12-3 or TRBV12-4 and TRBJ1-1, with D hard to call. The CDR3 covers 13 residues. V lost 2 bases to trimming and J lost 11 bases, with 15 bases between them. DNA of the CDR3: TGTGCCAGCAGTTTACGCGAGGGCGGGTATGCTTTCTTT. This translates into CASSLREGGYAFF.

The genes are TRBV6-2 or TRBV6-3 and TRBJ2-3; D is uncertain. Trimming stripped 0 bases from V and 6 bases from J, with 10 bases between. The CDR3 totals 14 residues. From germline, CDR1 is MNHEY and CDR2 SVGEGT. CDR3 residues: CASSYSSWRDTQYF. For the CDR3, the DNA is TGTGCCAGCAGTTACTCGAGTTGGCGGGATACGCAGTATTTT.

This chain joins TRBV10-3 and TRBJ2-5; D unclear. The DNA end favors TRBJ2-7, so the J call may be wrong. The germline V gene has CDR1 ENHRY and CDR2 SYGVKD. This CDR3 has 13 amino acids. CDR3 sequence: CAISELGSYEQYF. The DNA for the CDR3 is TGTGCCATCAGTGAGTTAGGCTCTTACGAGCAGTACTTC.

This chain joins TRBV10-3 and TRBJ2-7, with D tentatively TRBD2 (7 bases). Near its end, the DNA agrees better with TRBJ2-5, so the J call may be wrong. Germline-derived CDR1 and CDR2 are ENHRY and SYGVKD. The CDR3 is made up of 14 amino acids. The CDR3 DNA follows: TGTGCCATCAGTCACGGGGGGCTCGGAGAGACCCAGTACTTC. Amino acids: CAISHGGLGETQYF.

The V call is TRBV7-9, the J call TRBJ2-5; no definite D call. CDR3 size: 14 residues. CDR1 SEHNR and CDR2 FQNEAQ come from the germline V gene (reference sequence). Trimming left V 7 bases short and J 5 bases short, with 17 bases between. CDR3 coding DNA: TGTGCCAGCACCCAACTGTGGCCCGGGGAGACCCAGTACTTC. This gives the protein CASTQLWPGETQYF.

This clonotype was detected ten times or more. J is TRBJ2-5 and V is TRBV10-3; D possibly corresponds to TRBD2 (6 bases). Trimming pared 8 bases from V and 5 bases from J, leaving 15 bases between. The CDR3 totals 13 residues. CDR1 is ENHRY, CDR2 SYGVKD, per germline. The CDR3 DNA reads TGTGCCATCGGGGGGTCCCCAATTGAGACCCAGTACTTC. Encoded protein: CAIGGSPIETQYF.

Only a few counts were recorded for this clonotype. In DNA form, the CDR3 reads TGTGCCATTGGACTAGCGGGAGCCCATGAGCAGTTCTTC. It encodes CAIGLAGAHEQFF. This sequence joins TRBV6-5 and TRBJ2-1, with 13 bases fitting TRBD2. Germline CDR1 MNHEY, CDR2 SVGAGI. The ends lost 10 bases at V and 8 bases at J; junction bases unmatched: 5. The CDR3 consists of 13 residues.

The chain joins TRBV20-1 to TRBJ2-6, with D perhaps TRBD1 (5 bases). Per germline, CDR1 DFQATT and CDR2 SNEGSKA (reference sequence). V lost 6 bases, J lost 6 bases, and 18 bases lay in between. This CDR3 comprises 15 residues. CDR3 nucleotide sequence: TGCAGTGCCACAGGAGCGACTCCCAAGGCCAACGTCCTGACTTTC. Translated, it gives CSATGATPKANVLTF.

There are many counts of this clonotype. The chain uses TRBV20-1 and TRBJ2-5; TRBD1 matches 7 bases. CDR1 DFQATT and CDR2 SNEGSKA come from the germline V gene (reference sequence). This CDR3 has 15 amino acids. V shed 0 bases, J shed 4 bases, and the junction held 8 bases outside the gene matches. The CDR3, as DNA: TGCAGTGCTAGAGAACCACAGGGGCTTTTAGAGACCCAGTACTTC. It specifies CSAREPQGLLETQYF.

The J gene is TRBJ1-1, the V gene TRBV28, with TRBD1 matching over 8 bases. The CDR3 length is 15 residues. Germline CDR1 MDHEN, CDR2 SYDVKM. J lost 8 bases, V lost 6 bases, and 14 bases had no gene match. The CDR3 bases are TGTGCCAGCAGGGGCTCCGGGACAGGAAGGTCAGAAGCTTTCTTT. The encoded protein is CASRGSGTGRSEAFF. The full variable domain, its missing parts supplied by reference TRBV28 and TRBJ1-1, is DVKVTQSSRYLVKRTGEKVFLECVQDMDHENMFWYRQDPGLGLRLIYFSYDVKMKEKGDIPEGYSVSREKKERFSLILESASTNQTSMYLCASRGSGTGRSEAFFGQGTRLTVV.

J is TRBJ2-3 and V is TRBV12-3 or TRBV12-4; a possible D gene is TRBD1 (5 bases). Trimming pared 11 bases from V and 6 bases from J, leaving 21 bases between. The CDR3 consists of 14 residues. CDR3 loop: CASVATRKGDTQYF. As DNA, the CDR3 is TGTGCCTCAGTGGCGACCCGTAAGGGGGATACGCAGTATTTT.

The chain has TRBV18 and TRBJ2-5; D is undetermined. There are 13 residues in the CDR3. In germline, CDR1 is KGHSH, CDR2 LQKENI. Trimming removed 2 bases at V and 11 bases at J, with 15 bases between. CDR3 bases: TGTGCCAGCTCACCAGGGCGCCTCCCTGAGCAGTACTTC. This encodes CASSPGRLPEQYF.

The rearrangement uses TRBV3-1 and TRBJ2-3, with D perhaps matching TRBD1 (5 bases). Germline V gene data show CDR1 as LGHDT and CDR2 as YNNKEL (reference sequence). There are 17 residues in the CDR3. Trimming cost V 0 bases and J 2 bases, with 15 bases left between them. The DNA for the CDR3 is TGTGCCAGCAGCCAAGATTACCCAGGGATAGTCACAGATACGCAGTATTTT. This translates into CASSQDYPGIVTDTQYF.

As for this clonotype: One base away lies a much larger clone, so this may be a sequencing read error. This chain connects TRBV27 to TRBJ2-5, with a weak D call TRBD2 (6 bases). Germline V gene data show CDR1 as MNHEY and CDR2 as SMNVEV (reference sequence). V shed 5 bases and J shed 2 bases, with 12 bases lying between them. The length of the CDR3 is 14 residues. In nucleotides, the CDR3 is TGTGCCAGCAGTCCCCGGGCGGGACAAGAGACCCAGTACTTC. Translation gives CASSPRAGQETQYF.

This clonotype occurred many times. The chain couples TRBV4-3 to TRBJ2-5, with D possibly matching TRBD1 (6 bases). With 2 bases removed from V and 3 bases from J, the gap between germline ends came to 13 bases. The CDR3 sequence is 15 residues long. CDR1 and CDR2 (germline): LGHNA, YSLEER. The CDR3 nucleotides read TGCGCCAGCAGCCAACAGACAGGTCCCGAAGAGACCCAGTACTTC. Translation: CASSQQTGPEETQYF.

This clonotype has more than one count but fewer than ten. The chain couples TRBV7-9 to TRBJ2-5; TRBD2 agrees at 10 bases. Germline CDR1 and CDR2: SEHNR and FQNEAQ (reference sequence). The CDR3 length is 17 residues. The V segment lost 1 base and the J segment 1 base; nucleotides outside the gene matches: 6. Here the CDR3 reads CASSLGRTSGPQETQYF. CDR3 DNA: TGTGCCAGCAGCTTAGGTCGGACTAGCGGCCCCCAAGAGACCCAGTACTTC.